These T cell receptor beta chains were read from a single sample in a study of blood T cell repertoires in COVID-19. Repertoires were generated with immunoSEQ multiplex PCR, while TCRdb's copy carries only in-frame clones and drops some. The table has some 220,000 clones, roughly 88% seen once. The sample taken for sequencing was PBMCs or T cells enriched from blood (not recorded which). The receptors were sampled from a woman aged 40 to 49 with acute COVID-19. The CDR3 runs from the conserved cysteine through the conserved F or W. A D gene is named only where the DNA matches it firmly. Not all rows give a size; the values are once, few, many and, for expanded clones, a class.

V: TRBV3-1/TRBV3-2; J: TRBJ1-2; size: NA; D: TRBD1; DNA: TGTGCCAGCAGCCAGACAGGGGGAGAGTTATATGGCTACACCTTC; CDR3: CASSQTGGELYGYTF
V: TRBV11-2; J: TRBJ1-5; size: NA; D: NA; DNA: TGTGCCAGCAGCTTAGGAGGCATAAGCAATCAGCCCCAGCATTTT; CDR3: CASSLGGISNQPQHF
V: TRBV18; J: TRBJ1-4; size: NA; D: NA; DNA: TGTGCCAGCTCACCGGGGGAGGGTCAAGAAAAACTGTTTTTT; CDR3: CASSPGEGQEKLFF
V: TRBV2; J: TRBJ1-6; size: NA; D: TRBD1; DNA: TGTGCCATGATACGACAGGGGAATAATTCACCCCTCCACTTT; CDR3: CAMIRQGNNSPLHF
V: TRBV27; J: TRBJ1-6; size: once; D: NA; DNA: TGTGCCAGCAGTTTCACTAGGAGAATTGATAATTCACCCCTCCACTTT; CDR3: CASSFTRRIDNSPLHF
V: TRBV6-1; J: TRBJ1-2; size: NA; D: NA; DNA: TGTGCCAGCAGTGAGCGGGGCCCGAACTATGGCTACACCTTC; CDR3: CASSERGPNYGYTF
V: TRBV5-8; J: TRBJ1-2; size: NA; D: NA; DNA: TGTGCCATACTCGGCTATGGCTACACCTTC; CDR3: CAILGYGYTF
V: TRBV14; J: TRBJ1-1; size: NA; D: NA; DNA: TGTGCCAGCAGCCAAATCGGACAGAGGAACACTGAAGCTTTCTTT; CDR3: CASSQIGQRNTEAFF
V: TRBV2; J: TRBJ2-2; size: NA; D: NA; DNA: TGTGCCAGCAGCAGGGCGAACACCGGGGAGCTGTTTTTT; CDR3: CASSRANTGELFF
V: TRBV14; J: TRBJ2-3; size: NA; D: NA; DNA: TGTGCCAGCAGCCAAGAGCGCCGAGATACGCAGTATTTT; CDR3: CASSQERRDTQYF
V: TRBV9; J: TRBJ1-2; size: NA; D: NA; DNA: TGTGCCAGCAGCGTAGGTCAAGGGGGTGGTGGCTACACCTTC; CDR3: CASSVGQGGGGYTF
V: TRBV2; J: TRBJ2-5; size: NA; D: TRBD2; DNA: TGTGCCAGCAGTGCGGGGACTAGCGGTGAGACCCAGTACTTC; CDR3: CASSAGTSGETQYF
V: TRBV5-4; J: TRBJ1-2; size: NA; D: NA; DNA: TGTGCCAGCAGCTTGTTCGGGGTCGGACTATCCTACACCTTC; CDR3: CASSLFGVGLSYTF
V: TRBV10-1; J: TRBJ1-1; size: NA; D: NA; DNA: TGCGCCAGCGGAGGGCGCACTGAAGCTTTCTTT; CDR3: CASGGRTEAFF
V: TRBV9; J: TRBJ1-6; size: NA; D: TRBD1; DNA: TGTGCCAGCAGCGTAACCGGGACAGGGGTTTCACCCCTCCACTTT; CDR3: CASSVTGTGVSPLHF
V: TRBV7-2; J: TRBJ2-2; size: few; D: TRBD2; DNA: TGTGCCAGCAGCTTACCGAGCGGGAGGAACACCGGGGAGCTGTTTTTT; CDR3: CASSLPSGRNTGELFF
V: TRBV6-5; J: TRBJ1-1; size: NA; D: NA; DNA: TGTGCCAGTCTCCACCCCGGGAACACTGAAGCTTTCTTT; CDR3: CASLHPGNTEAFF
V: TRBV7-6; J: TRBJ2-7; size: once; D: TRBD1; DNA: TGTGCCAGCAGCGCGGGACAGGGGCCTGACGAGCAGTACTTC; CDR3: CASSAGQGPDEQYF
V: TRBV7-9; J: TRBJ1-1; size: NA; D: NA; DNA: TGTGCCAGCAGCTTAGGAGGACAGAGCCTTAACACTGAAGCTTTCTTT; CDR3: CASSLGGQSLNTEAFF
V: TRBV11-2; J: TRBJ2-2; size: NA; D: TRBD2; DNA: TGTGCCAGCAGCCCAGGACTAGCGGGGAACACCGGGGAGCTGTTTTTT; CDR3: CASSPGLAGNTGELFF
V: TRBV6-1; J: TRBJ2-4; size: NA; D: NA; DNA: TGTGCCAGCAGTGAGTCGACAGCTAGCATTCAGTACTTC; CDR3: CASSESTASIQYF
V: TRBV6-2/TRBV6-3; J: TRBJ2-3; size: NA; D: NA; DNA: TGTGCCAGCAGTTACTCGAGCTTGGGCTACACAGATACGCAGTATTTT; CDR3: CASSYSSLGYTDTQYF
V: TRBV29-1; J: TRBJ1-1; size: NA; D: NA; DNA: TGCAGCGTTGCTCAGGGGACTGAAGCTTTCTTT; CDR3: CSVAQGTEAFF
V: TRBV11-2; J: TRBJ1-1; size: few; D: NA; DNA: TGTGCCAGCAGCCCCCTTAGTCCTGAAGCTTTCTTT; CDR3: CASSPLSPEAFF
V: TRBV3-1/TRBV3-2; J: TRBJ1-1; size: NA; D: NA; DNA: TGTGCCAGCAGCCAAGGTTCGACAGGACTTAGGACTGAAGCTTTCTTT; CDR3: CASSQGSTGLRTEAFF
V: TRBV19; J: TRBJ1-4; size: many; D: TRBD1; DNA: TGTGCCAGTCGATCAGGGGGCGGAGGGCCTGATGAAAAACTGTTTTTT; CDR3: CASRSGGGGPDEKLFF
V: TRBV21-1; J: TRBJ2-5; size: NA; D: NA; DNA: TGTGCCAGCAGCAAAGGGGGACAGAAAAACCAAGAGACCCAGTACTTC; CDR3: CASSKGGQKNQETQYF
V: TRBV5-4; J: TRBJ2-5; size: NA; D: TRBD2; DNA: TGTGCCAGCAGCTTGGGACTAGCAGAGACCCAAGAGACCCAGTACTTC; CDR3: CASSLGLAETQETQYF
V: TRBV15; J: TRBJ2-3; size: NA; D: NA; DNA: TGTGCCACCAGCACGGGGGGCACAGATACGCAGTATTTT; CDR3: CATSTGGTDTQYF
V: TRBV2; J: TRBJ2-2; size: NA; D: NA; DNA: TGTGCCAGCAGTGAAAGAGGAGCAACCGGGGAGCTGTTTTTT; CDR3: CASSERGATGELFF
V: TRBV4-1; J: TRBJ1-5; size: NA; D: TRBD1; DNA: TGCGCCAGCAGCCGCCGACAGGGTTCCAATCAGCCCCAGCATTTT; CDR3: CASSRRQGSNQPQHF
V: TRBV6-2/TRBV6-3; J: TRBJ2-1; size: NA; D: NA; DNA: TGTGCCAGCAGTCAGGCAGGGGGGAACAATGAGCAGTTCTTC; CDR3: CASSQAGGNNEQFF
V: TRBV10-1; J: TRBJ1-1; size: few; D: NA; DNA: TGCGCCAGCAGTGAAGGAGGGAACACTGAAGCTTTCTTT; CDR3: CASSEGGNTEAFF
V: TRBV28; J: TRBJ1-2; size: NA; D: TRBD1; DNA: TGTGCCAGCAGTTTGTCGTCAGGGGGAGAATGGTTGAATGGCTACACCTTC; CDR3: CASSLSSGGEWLNGYTF
V: TRBV5-4; J: TRBJ2-5; size: NA; D: TRBD1; DNA: TGTGCCAGCAGCACCGGGACAGTCCAAGAGACCCAGTACTTC; CDR3: CASSTGTVQETQYF
V: TRBV12-3/TRBV12-4; J: TRBJ1-2; size: NA; D: TRBD1; DNA: TGTGCCAGCAAGGGACAGCGCGCCTATGGCTACACCTTC; CDR3: CASKGQRAYGYTF
V: TRBV11-2; J: TRBJ1-1; size: NA; D: NA; DNA: TGTGCCAGCAGCTTAGCCCTGGGACACGACACTGAATCTTTCTTT; CDR3: CASSLALGHDTESFF
V: TRBV4-3; J: TRBJ1-5; size: NA; D: TRBD1; DNA: TGCGCCAGCAGCCCAGGGGGCGGTCAGCCCCAGCATTTT; CDR3: CASSPGGGQPQHF
V: TRBV3-1/TRBV3-2; J: TRBJ2-4; size: NA; D: NA; DNA: TGTGCCAGCAGCCCGCTAGCGTCGCTAGCCAAAAACATTCAGTACTTC; CDR3: CASSPLASLAKNIQYF
V: TRBV5-5; J: TRBJ1-6; size: NA; D: NA; DNA: TGTGCCAGCAGCTTATTAGGGGGAAAGTCGAGTTCACCCCTCCACTTT; CDR3: CASSLLGGKSSSPLHF
V: TRBV9; J: TRBJ1-1; size: NA; D: NA; DNA: TGTGCCAGCAGCGTAGTAGGCAGGGCGAACACTGAAGCTTTCTTT; CDR3: CASSVVGRANTEAFF
V: TRBV6-2/TRBV6-3; J: TRBJ1-2; size: once; D: TRBD1; DNA: TGTGCCAGCAGTTACCCGACAGGGCAGGGGTATGGCTACACCTTC; CDR3: CASSYPTGQGYGYTF
V: TRBV10-3; J: TRBJ2-7; size: NA; D: NA; DNA: TGTGCCACACTGGGGCTACAGGGCTCCTACGAGCAGTACTTC; CDR3: CATLGLQGSYEQYF
V: TRBV2; J: TRBJ1-1; size: NA; D: NA; DNA: TGTGCCAGCAGTACAGGGACAACTGAAGCTTTCTTT; CDR3: CASSTGTTEAFF
V: TRBV7-9; J: TRBJ1-5; size: NA; D: TRBD1; DNA: TGTGCCAGCAGCTCCTCAGGGGGACTTACGAGCAATCAGCCCCAGCATTTT; CDR3: CASSSSGGLTSNQPQHF
V: TRBV30; J: TRBJ2-2; size: few; D: TRBD1; DNA: TGTGCCTGGGGGCGACAGGGGAACACCGGGGAGCTGTTTTTT; CDR3: CAWGRQGNTGELFF
V: TRBV6-5; J: TRBJ1-5; size: NA; D: NA; DNA: TGTGCCAGCAAGTCAGTCAATCAGCCCCAGCATTTT; CDR3: CASKSVNQPQHF
V: TRBV25-1; J: TRBJ2-7; size: few; D: TRBD1; DNA: TGTGCCAGCAGTGATGGGTTAGAGAGACAGGGGGCGTACGAGCAGTACTTC; CDR3: CASSDGLERQGAYEQYF
V: TRBV3-1/TRBV3-2; J: TRBJ2-2; size: NA; D: NA; DNA: TGTGCCAGCAGCCAGAACGCAGGTAGAAACACCGGGGAGCTGTTTTTT; CDR3: CASSQNAGRNTGELFF
V: TRBV6-5; J: TRBJ1-1; size: NA; D: TRBD1; DNA: TGTGCCAGCGGAGGAAGACAGGGCCGGAACACTGAAGCTTTCTTT; CDR3: CASGGRQGRNTEAFF
V: TRBV7-9; J: TRBJ1-2; size: NA; D: TRBD1; DNA: TGTGCCAGCAGTCACACAGGGGCGACGTACTATGGCTACACCTTC; CDR3: CASSHTGATYYGYTF
V: TRBV5-4; J: TRBJ2-3; size: NA; D: TRBD1; DNA: TGTGCCAGCAGCCTACCGGGACAGGGCACAGATACGCAGTATTTT; CDR3: CASSLPGQGTDTQYF
V: TRBV5-1; J: TRBJ2-3; size: NA; D: TRBD1; DNA: TGCGCCAGCAGCGCCGGGACAGGGGTCGGAGATACGCAGTATTTT; CDR3: CASSAGTGVGDTQYF